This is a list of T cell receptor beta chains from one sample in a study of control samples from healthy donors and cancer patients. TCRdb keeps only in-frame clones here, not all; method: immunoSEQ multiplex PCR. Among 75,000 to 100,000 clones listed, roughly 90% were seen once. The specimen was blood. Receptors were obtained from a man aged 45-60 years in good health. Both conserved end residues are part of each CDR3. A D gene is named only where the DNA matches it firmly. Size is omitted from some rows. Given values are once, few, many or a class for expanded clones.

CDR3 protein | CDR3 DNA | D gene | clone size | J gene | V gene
CASSYDRDTEAFF | TGTGCCAGCAGCTACGACAGGGACACTGAAGCTTTCTTT | TRBD1 | - | TRBJ1-1 | TRBV5-4
CASNQGGLSGYTF | TGTGCCAGCAACCAGGGTGGGCTCTCCGGCTACACCTTC | - | - | TRBJ1-2 | TRBV6-5
CASSSRGGQNEQYF | TGTGCCAGTAGTTCCCGTGGCGGGCAGAACGAGCAGTACTTC | - | few | TRBJ2-7 | TRBV19
CASSRGNTIYF | TGTGCCAGCTCTCGGGGGAACACCATATATTTT | - | - | TRBJ1-3 | TRBV18
CASSSSGNTGELFF | TGTGCCAGCTCCTCTTCCGGGAACACCGGGGAGCTGTTTTTT | - | - | TRBJ2-2 | TRBV18
CASSFLGGSYEQYF | TGTGCCAGCAGCTTTCTCGGTGGCTCCTACGAGCAGTACTTC | - | once | TRBJ2-7 | TRBV5-6
CASSQAGRGQLSLGYGYTF | - | - | - | TRBJ1-2 | TRBV3-1/TRBV3-2
CASSLRTGRIGELFF | TGTGCCAGCAGCCTTAGGACAGGGAGGATCGGGGAGCTGTTTTTT | TRBD1 | once | TRBJ2-2 | TRBV5-4
CASSVQGGSPLHF | TGTGCCAGCAGCGTACAGGGCGGTTCACCCCTCCACTTT | - | - | TRBJ1-6 | TRBV7-6
CACTDNTDTQYF | TGTGCCTGCACGGATAACACAGATACGCAGTATTTT | - | - | TRBJ2-3 | TRBV30
CAWSGRMEAFF | TGTGCCTGGAGTGGCAGGATGGAAGCTTTCTTT | - | once | TRBJ1-1 | TRBV30
CASSWGTGNSPLHF | TGTGCCAGCAGTTGGGGGACGGGGAATTCACCCCTCCACTTT | - | - | TRBJ1-6 | TRBV6-2/TRBV6-3
CASSELERATSPLHF | TGTGCCAGCAGTGAATTGGAACGGGCTACTTCACCCCTCCACTTT | - | - | TRBJ1-6 | TRBV6-1
CASSAQVLSSYNEQFF | TGTGCCAGCAGCGCACAGGTTCTAAGCTCCTACAATGAGCAGTTCTTC | - | - | TRBJ2-1 | TRBV13
CTSSQEPHRLNEKLFF | TGCACCAGCAGCCAAGAACCCCACAGGCTTAATGAAAAACTGTTTTTT | - | - | TRBJ1-4 | TRBV1
CASSLNVGTEAFF | TGCGCCAGCAGCTTGAACGTCGGCACTGAAGCTTTCTTT | - | - | TRBJ1-1 | TRBV5-1
CASSLAGGNYNEQFF | TGTGCCAGCTCACTAGCGGGGGGAAACTACAATGAGCAGTTCTTC | TRBD2 | few | TRBJ2-1 | TRBV18
CASSLGAVFTEAFF | TGTGCCAGCAGCTTAGGGGCGGTATTCACTGAAGCTTTCTTT | - | - | TRBJ1-1 | TRBV7-8
CASSSPGDLKREAFF | TGTGCCAGCAGTTCGCCGGGTGACCTCAAAAGGGAAGCTTTCTTT | - | few | TRBJ1-1 | TRBV6-5
CASSLRGTGNTIYF | TGTGCCAGCAGCTTAAGGGGGACTGGAAACACCATATATTTT | - | - | TRBJ1-3 | TRBV7-9
CASSYFGRVFTNEKLFF | TGTGCCAGCAGTTACTTCGGCAGAGTCTTCACTAATGAAAAACTGTTTTTT | - | - | TRBJ1-4 | TRBV6-8
CASSPDRQQAGYTF | TGTGCCAGCAGCCCGGACAGGCAACAAGCGGGCTACACCTTC | TRBD1 | - | TRBJ1-2 | TRBV16
CASSLAGIGYTF | TGCGCCAGCAGCTTGGCAGGGATCGGCTACACCTTC | - | - | TRBJ1-2 | TRBV5-1
CATSDKGTGLGYTF | TGTGCCACCAGTGATAAAGGGACAGGGCTCGGCTACACCTTC | TRBD1 | - | TRBJ1-2 | TRBV24-1
CASSEGLAESTDTQYF | TGTGCCAGCAGCGAGGGACTAGCGGAGAGCACAGATACGCAGTATTTT | TRBD2 | - | TRBJ2-3 | TRBV5-4
CAIGTGGFNEQFF | TGTGCCATCGGGACAGGGGGCTTCAATGAGCAGTTCTTC | TRBD1 | once | TRBJ2-1 | TRBV10-3
CASSLAPSGTPFGVDTQYF | TGTGCCAGCAGCTTAGCCCCTAGCGGGACCCCGTTCGGGGTAGATACGCAGTATTTT | TRBD2 | - | TRBJ2-3 | TRBV7-8
CASSPTRQGSTDTQYF | TGTGCCAGCTCACCAACAAGGCAGGGGAGCACAGATACGCAGTATTTT | - | - | TRBJ2-3 | TRBV18
CASSLRSSTELVSYEQYF | TGCGCCAGCAGCTTGAGGTCTTCTACGGAGCTGGTCTCCTACGAGCAGTACTTC | - | - | TRBJ2-7 | TRBV5-1
CASSQTGDEQYF | TGTGCCAGCAGCCAGACAGGGGACGAGCAGTACTTC | TRBD1 | - | TRBJ2-7 | TRBV3-1/TRBV3-2
CASIDGNYGYTF | TGTGCCAGTATTGACGGGAACTATGGCTACACCTTC | - | - | TRBJ1-2 | TRBV19
CASRPTEAYEQYF | TGTGCCAGCAGACCGACCGAAGCCTACGAGCAGTACTTC | - | - | TRBJ2-7 | TRBV7-8
CASSLEGASTGELFF | TGTGCCAGCAGTCTTGAGGGGGCAAGCACCGGGGAGCTGTTTTTT | TRBD1 | once | TRBJ2-2 | TRBV6-4
CATSDFHDRLNSNQPQHF | TGTGCCACCAGTGATTTCCACGACAGGCTAAATAGCAATCAGCCCCAGCATTTT | - | few | TRBJ1-5 | TRBV24-1
CASSEAREGINTEAFF | TGTGCCAGCAGTGAAGCGCGGGAAGGGATCAACACTGAAGCTTTCTTT | - | - | TRBJ1-1 | TRBV6-1
CSVDVGASYEQYF | TGCAGCGTTGATGTAGGGGCCTCCTACGAGCAGTACTTC | - | - | TRBJ2-7 | TRBV29-1
CAWSEQGNQPQHF | TGTGCCTGGAGTGAGCAGGGGAATCAGCCCCAGCATTTT | - | - | TRBJ1-5 | TRBV30
CATSNSGELFF | TGTGCCACCAGCAACAGCGGGGAGCTGTTTTTT | - | once | TRBJ2-2 | TRBV24-1
CASSFGTGGSGSYEQYF | TGTGCCAGCAGCTTCGGGACAGGGGGCTCTGGCTCCTACGAGCAGTACTTC | TRBD1 | - | TRBJ2-7 | TRBV11-2
CASSPRQAYEQYF | TGTGCCAGCAGTCCCCGACAGGCCTACGAGCAGTACTTC | - | few | TRBJ2-7 | TRBV6-5
CASSVSWGNEQFF | TGTGCCAGCAGCGTATCATGGGGTAATGAGCAGTTCTTC | - | - | TRBJ2-1 | TRBV9
CASTGSRGTEAFF | TGTGCCAGCACGGGGAGTCGAGGCACTGAAGCTTTCTTT | - | once | TRBJ1-1 | TRBV7-9
CASRATGPEAFF | TGTGCCAGCAGGGCGACAGGTCCTGAAGCTTTCTTT | - | - | TRBJ1-1 | TRBV2
CASSRASEQYF | TGTGCCAGCAGCCGCGCGAGCGAGCAGTACTTC | - | - | TRBJ2-7 | TRBV11-3
CAWQTGADTDTQYF | TGTGCCTGGCAGACAGGGGCTGACACAGATACGCAGTATTTT | TRBD1 | - | TRBJ2-3 | TRBV30
CASSSTGQGAGGYTF | TGCGCCAGCAGCTCGACGGGACAGGGGGCGGGGGGCTACACCTTC | TRBD1 | - | TRBJ1-2 | TRBV10-2
CASSPGRLAGYNEQFF | TGCGCCAGCAGCCCTGGGCGACTAGCGGGTTACAATGAGCAGTTCTTC | TRBD2 | - | TRBJ2-1 | TRBV5-1
CASSERANYGYTF | TGTGCCAGCAGTGAAAGAGCTAACTATGGCTACACCTTC | - | few | TRBJ1-2 | TRBV6-1